One sample yielded the 10 T cell receptor beta chains listed below, sequenced in a study of CD8 T cells in Susac syndrome. Random hexamers served to reverse transcribe roughly 0.5 to 1 ug RNA. Via MiXCR, TCRdb re-called the immunoSEQ multiplex PCR reads, giving one row per CDR3 protein. Of approximately 230,000 distinct CDR3 sequences listed, around 93% were seen once; the top ten hold approximately 0.07%. Material for sequencing was CD4+ T cells from PBMCs. Source of these receptors: a human donor with multiple sclerosis.

V and J are TRBV3-1 and TRBJ2-3; 8 positions match TRBD1. V lost 3 bases and J lost 5; bases outside the gene matches: 10. This CDR3 has 16 residues. The germline gives CDR1 LGHDT, CDR2 YNNKEL (reference sequence). The CDR3: CASSQDPGQGRDTQYF. In DNA, the CDR3 is TGTGCCAGCAGCCAGGACCCCGGACAGGGTAGAGATACGCAGTATTTT.

This chain links TRBV5-1 with TRBJ2-3, with no clear D. This CDR3 has 11 residues. Trimming cost V 4 bases and J 5 bases, with 5 bases left between them. Germline loops: CDR1 SGHRS, CDR2 YFSETQ. The CDR3 sequence: CASSDLDTQYF. CDR3 DNA sequence: TGCGCCAGCAGCGATTTAGATACGCAGTATTTT.

This chain uses TRBV11-2 with TRBJ2-7, with a tentative D call TRBD1 (5 bases). Trimming removed 4 bases from V and 9 bases from J, with 13 bases in between. This CDR3 contains 12 residues. The germline CDR1 and CDR2 sequences are SGHAT and FQNNGV. The CDR3 region is CASSYGPQGQYV. The CDR3 DNA reads TGTGCCAGCAGCTACGGACCGCAGGGGCAGTACGTC.

V and J are TRBV3-1 and TRBJ1-2; possible D gene TRBD1, 5 bases. The CDR3 has 16 residues. V lost 4 bases and J 4 bases, leaving 19 bases between the germline ends. Germline V gene lookup returns CDR1 LGHDT and CDR2 YNNKEL (reference sequence). For the CDR3, the DNA is TGTGCCAGCAGCCGCCTCGGGGCGGAGTTGGGCTATGGCTACACCTTC. This sequence encodes CASSRLGAELGYGYTF.

In DNA form, the CDR3 reads TGCGCCAGCAGCTTGGGGCTAGCGGGAGTCTATGAGCAGTTCTTC. It is translated as CASSLGLAGVYEQFF. The V gene is TRBV5-1, the J gene TRBJ2-1, with 10 bases matching TRBD2. Germline V gene sequence: CDR1 SGHRS, CDR2 YFSETQ. The trim removed 0 bases at V and 8 bases at J, leaving 5 bases unmatched. This CDR3 contains 15 residues. The full variable domain, in which reference TRBV5-1 and TRBJ2-1 provide the parts outside the CDR3, is KAGVTQTPRYLIKTRGQQVTLSCSPISGHRSVSWYQQTPGQGLQFLFEYFSETQRNKGNFPGRFSGRQFSNSRSEMNVSTLELGDSALYLCASSLGLAGVYEQFFGPGTRLTVL.

The V and J genes are TRBV5-8 and TRBJ1-5, with D hard to call. The germline V gene has CDR1 SGHTS and CDR2 YDEGEE. This CDR3 spans 18 amino acids. V was pared by 3 bases and J by 3 bases, with 22 bases between. The CDR3 spells CASSYTGLLSTNNQPQHF. DNA of the CDR3: TGTGCCAGCAGCTATACCGGACTCCTCTCCACTAACAATCAGCCCCAGCATTTT.

This rearrangement joins TRBV6-6 to TRBJ2-7; TRBD1 matches at 11 bases. CDR3 size: 15 residues. CDR1 is MNHNY, CDR2 SVGAGI, per germline (reference sequence). With 6 bases clipped from V and 6 bases from J, the junction kept 10 bases outside the gene matches. CDR3 loop: CASSPGTGGFSEQYV. CDR3 in DNA: TGTGCCAGCAGCCCCGGGACAGGGGGGTTCTCCGAGCAGTACGTC.

This chain connects TRBV27 to TRBJ2-3; D not certain. The CDR3 runs to 12 residues. V lost 7 bases, J lost 4 bases, and 9 bases lay in between. Germline V lookup: CDR1 MNHEY, CDR2 SMNVEV (reference sequence). The CDR3 DNA reads TGTGCCAGCAAGTCAGTCCCAGATACGCAGTATTTT. It translates to CASKSVPDTQYF.

This chain joins TRBV2 and TRBJ1-1; D not certain. There are 13 residues in the CDR3. The V gene lost 8 bases and the J gene lost 1 base, with 11 bases spanning the gap. The V gene's germline CDR1 is SNHLY and CDR2 FYNNEI. This chain's CDR3 is CASGPRQNTEAFF. The CDR3, as DNA: TGTGCCAGCGGTCCGAGGCAGAACACTGAAGCTTTCTTT.

V is TRBV30 and J is TRBJ2-3; 7 bases match TRBD2. The trim removed 1 base at V and 6 bases at J, leaving 1 base unmatched. Germline CDR1 GTSNPN, CDR2 SVGIG (reference sequence). The CDR3 totals 12 residues. Written as DNA, the CDR3 is TGTGCCTGGAGTGGCGGGAGTGATACGCAGTATTTT. It yields the protein CAWSGGSDTQYF.